These 22 T cell receptor beta chains came from one sample sequenced in a study of T-cell reconstitution after alpha-beta-depleted transplantation in children (dated by TCRdb to between 2015 and 2016). Interpreted using the paper, the treatment or condition label stands for: allogeneic hematopoietic cell transplantation with graft depleted of TCRalphabeta T cells and CD19 B cells. Receptors were amplified or captured by PCR. The instrument given in TCRdb is Illumina HiSeq 2500. Molecular barcoding was employed in the preparation of TCR libraries, with unique molecular identifiers being used to normalize TCRbeta repertoire quantification. The public reads were reprocessed in TCRdb via fastp at Q25 and MiXCR, keeping in-frame beta chains. A single entry per CDR3 protein holds the most common genes and DNA from its merged rows. For this sample there are about 200,000 distinct CDR3 sequences; 6.3% appear just once. Approximately 4.1% of the sample comes from the top ten.

The specimen was PBMCs, collected before TCRalphabeta/CD19-depleted stem cell transplant. The receptors shown here come from a girl under three years old with combined immunodeficiency, due to receive a stem cell transplant.

This clonotype has just a few counts. The chain joins TRBV29-1 to TRBJ2-5; D gene uncertain. Trimming took 5 bases from V and 5 from J, leaving 12 bases between them. In germline, CDR1 is SQVTM, CDR2 ANQGSEA. The CDR3 extends over 12 amino acids. The CDR3 DNA follows: TGCAGCGTTCCGGCCCTTCGGGAGACCCAGTACTTC. Translating it yields CSVPALRETQYF.

V is TRBV7-2 and J is TRBJ2-1; TRBD1 aligns across 7 bases. Per germline, CDR1 SGHTA and CDR2 FQGNSA. J gave up 5 bases and V 2 bases, and 3 bases lay outside the gene matches. The CDR3 has 14 amino acids. Here the CDR3 reads CASSLRGQNNEQFF. CDR3 nucleotide sequence: TGTGCCAGCAGCTTAAGGGGACAGAACAATGAGCAGTTCTTC.

This clonotype was counted between two and nine times. The rearrangement joins TRBV12-3 or TRBV12-4 to TRBJ1-5, with D unclear. Trimming took 1 base from V and 8 from J, leaving 12 bases between them. This CDR3 comprises 14 residues. Written as DNA, the CDR3 is TGTGCCAGCAGTTTAGTGTGGGGTTTGGAGCCCCAGCATTTT. Translation gives CASSLVWGLEPQHF.

This clonotype was counted many times. V usage is TRBV4-3 and J usage is TRBJ2-7; D gene ambiguous. The CDR3 runs to 14 residues. Trimming stripped 0 bases from V and 2 bases from J, with 8 bases between. Germline CDR1 and CDR2: LGHNA and YSLEER. The CDR3 DNA reads as TGCGCCAGCAGCCAAGATATCGACGCCTACGAGCAGTACTTC. It is translated as CASSQDIDAYEQYF.

Note on this clonotype: A much larger clone is a single base away; this may be a read error. The J gene is TRBJ2-7, the V gene TRBV9; 7 nucleotides line up with TRBD2. V dropped 2 bases and J dropped 6; count of bases not matched to a gene: 5. The CDR3 is 13 amino acids. CDR1 and CDR2 from the germline V gene are SGDLS and YYNGEE. The CDR3 nucleotides are TGTGCCAGCAGCGTCGGACTAGAATGCGAGCAGTACTTC. Its translation: CASSVGLECEQYF.

In its sample, this clonotype was seen many times. The CDR3 DNA sequence: TGTGCCAGCAGCTCAATAGGACCGACTAGCGGGAGGGCAGATACGCAGTATTTT. Translated: CASSSIGPTSGRADTQYF. The V gene is TRBV11-3, the J gene TRBJ2-3; 14 bases match TRBD2. V lost 4 bases, J lost 4 bases, and 10 bases stayed unmatched. CDR3 length: 18 residues. CDR1 is SGHNT, CDR2 YENEEA, per germline.

This clonotype was detected many times. CDR3 DNA: TGTGCCAGCTCAGCTGGGAGCCCTGAAGCTTTCTTT. Encoded protein: CASSAGSPEAFF. This chain connects TRBV28 to TRBJ1-1; no definite D call. From germline, CDR1 is MDHEN and CDR2 SYDVKM. The ends were cut back, 8 bases at V and 6 bases at J, with 13 bases in the middle. The CDR3 length is 12 residues. Looking up the rest from reference TRBV28 and TRBJ1-1 gives the full variable domain: DVKVTQSSRYLVKRTGEKVFLECVQDMDHENMFWYRQDPGLGLRLIYFSYDVKMKEKGDIPEGYSVSREKKERFSLILESASTNQTSMYLCASSAGSPEAFFGQGTRLTVV.

The J gene is TRBJ2-7, the V gene TRBV29-1, with TRBD2 identical over 7 bases. This CDR3 has 14 amino acids. V shed 7 bases and J 4 bases; nucleotides not matched to a gene: 13. CDR1 and CDR2 from the germline V gene are SQVTM and ANQGSEA. The DNA for the CDR3 is TGCAGCGCCATCACTAGCGAGGTTATGTACGAGCAGTACTTC. It translates to CSAITSEVMYEQYF.

This clonotype was seen at least ten times. The chain is built from TRBV6-5 and TRBJ1-4; TRBD1 aligns across 9 bases. CDR3 length equals 14 residues. CDR1 is MNHEY, CDR2 SVGAGI, per germline. With V trimmed by 6 bases and J by 8 bases, 7 bases remained unmatched. The CDR3: CASSLGTGSEKLFF. The CDR3 nucleotides are TGTGCCAGCAGCCTAGGGACAGGGAGCGAAAAACTGTTTTTT.

This clonotype was seen repeatedly, ten times or more. The V gene is TRBV12-3 or TRBV12-4, the J gene TRBJ1-1, with D possibly matching TRBD1 (6 bases). V lost 7 bases, J lost 6 bases, and 12 bases lay in between. The CDR3 loop spans 12 amino acids. The CDR3 bases are TGTGCCAGCACCCCAGGGGAGGCTGAAGCTTTCTTT. This codes for CASTPGEAEAFF.

This clonotype was seen at least ten times. The chain couples TRBV7-9 to TRBJ2-3, with 7 bases fitting TRBD1. Germline V gives CDR1 SEHNR, CDR2 FQNEAQ (reference sequence). V shed 7 bases, J shed 2 bases, and the junction held 9 bases outside the gene matches. CDR3 length: 15 residues. The CDR3 loop reads CASKLTGYDTDTQYF. The CDR3 nucleotides read TGTGCCAGCAAACTGACAGGGTATGACACAGATACGCAGTATTTT.

In this sample, this clonotype turned up many times. The chain links TRBV12-3 or TRBV12-4 to TRBJ2-1, with 10 positions matching TRBD2. There are 15 residues in the CDR3. With 6 bases clipped from V and 10 bases from J, the junction kept 12 bases outside the gene matches. CDR3 region: CASRTLSLAGDEQFF. CDR3 in DNA: TGTGCCAGCAGGACCCTTTCCCTAGCGGGAGACGAGCAGTTCTTC.

This clonotype has a count of ten or more. The chain carries TRBV20-1 and TRBJ2-4; the D call may be TRBD1 or TRBD2 (5 bases each). The germline V gene has CDR1 DFQATT and CDR2 SNEGSKA (reference sequence). The CDR3 length is 11 residues. Trimming stripped 6 bases from V and 12 bases from J, with 15 bases between. The CDR3 spells CSARDLLGQYF. The CDR3 nucleotides read TGCAGTGCGAGGGACCTATTGGGTCAGTACTTC.

This clonotype occurred many times. V gene TRBV24-1 combines with J gene TRBJ2-1; weak D call: TRBD1 (5 bases). The V gene's germline CDR1 is KGHDR and CDR2 SFDVKD. The V end lost 4 bases, the J end lost 8 bases, and 17 bases lay between the germline ends. There are 15 residues in the CDR3. CDR3 sequence (DNA): TGTGCCACCAGTGACAACCAACAGGTCCAGGATGAGCAGTTCTTC. This sequence encodes CATSDNQQVQDEQFF.

This clonotype showed up many times. Its ends do not fully match the called genes, so a read error is possible. The V gene is TRBV7-9, the J gene TRBJ2-7; 8 bases fit TRBD2. The CDR3 covers 15 residues. Per germline, CDR1 SEHNR and CDR2 FQNEAQ (reference sequence). The CDR3 bases are TGTGCCAGCAGCTTAGCGTGGACTAGCTCCCACGAGCAGTACTTC. It is translated as CASSLAWTSSHEQYF.

In this sample, this clonotype turned up many times. This chain links TRBV7-2 with TRBJ2-3; 7 bases fit TRBD1. The CDR3 is 15 amino acids. Germline values: CDR1 SGHTA, CDR2 FQGNSA. Trimming at V came to 5 bases and at J to 3 bases, leaving 8 bases not matched to a gene. CDR3: CASSKQGRSTDTQYF. The CDR3 nucleotides read TGTGCCAGCAGCAAACAGGGGCGGAGTACAGATACGCAGTATTTT.

J is TRBJ2-1 and V is TRBV7-9, with D maybe TRBD2 (5 bases). Trimming stripped 2 bases from V and 2 bases from J, with 10 bases between. CDR3 length equals 15 residues. Per the germline V gene, CDR1 is SEHNR and CDR2 is FQNEAQ (reference sequence). The chain's CDR3 is CASSLPAATYNEQFF. CDR3 DNA: TGTGCCAGCAGCTTACCAGCGGCCACCTACAATGAGCAGTTCTTC.

This clonotype showed up just a few times. The V gene is TRBV18, the J gene TRBJ2-5; TRBD1 matches at 10 bases. The CDR3 loop spans 15 amino acids. CDR1 is KGHSH, CDR2 LQKENI, per germline. V was clipped by 3 bases and J by 3 bases; unmatched bases: 4. The CDR3 region has the DNA TGTGCCAGCTCACCCTGGACAGGGGGTGAAGAGACCCAGTACTTC. Translation gives CASSPWTGGEETQYF.

This chain uses TRBV21-1 with TRBJ1-6; TRBD1, the table's D call, lacks a check against the DNA. TRBV21-1 is a recognized pseudogene. The CDR3 is 18 amino acids. The DNA for the CDR3 is TGTGCCAGCAGCAAAAGAGGGACAGCTACCGTCGAAAATTCACCCCTCCACTTT. Translated: CASSKRGTATVENSPLHF.

This clonotype showed up many times. The rearrangement joins TRBV27 to TRBJ2-1, with D perhaps given as TRBD1 or TRBD2 (5 bases each). Trimming stripped 7 bases from V and 8 bases from J, with 12 bases between. Germline V gene lookup returns CDR1 MNHEY and CDR2 SMNVEV (reference sequence). This CDR3 contains 12 residues. As DNA, the CDR3 is TGTGCCAGCACCGGGACGACTCATGAGCAGTTCTTC. This translates into CASTGTTHEQFF.

This clonotype was counted many times. The chain combines TRBV7-3 with TRBJ2-3; D unclear. The CDR3 is made up of 12 amino acids. Trimming cost V 1 base and J 4 bases, with 3 bases left between them. From germline, CDR1 is SGHTA and CDR2 FQGTGA. The CDR3 sequence: CASSLMADTQYF. The DNA of the CDR3 is TGTGCCAGCAGCTTAATGGCAGATACGCAGTATTTT.

This clonotype has a single count. This may be a read error: a much more frequent sequence differs by one nucleotide. The chain recombines TRBV7-6 with TRBJ2-1; 7 nucleotides align to TRBD2. CDR1 SGHVS and CDR2 FNYEAQ come from the germline V gene. The CDR3 covers 16 residues. With 4 bases clipped from V and 3 bases from J, the junction kept 9 bases outside the gene matches. The CDR3 DNA reads TGTGCCAGCAGCTCAGCGATGGGGGGGGGCTACAATGAGCAGTTCTTC. Translating gives CASSSAMGGGYNEQFF. Filled out from reference TRBV7-6 and TRBJ2-1, the complete variable domain reads GAGVSQSPRYKVTKRGQDVALRCDPISGHVSLYWYRQALGQGPEFLTYFNYEAQQDKSGLPNDRFSAERPEGSISTLTIQRTEQRDSAMYRCASSSAMGGGYNEQFFGPGTRLTVL.